A selection of T cell receptor beta chains follows, all from one sample in a study of cytomegalovirus exposure and HLA in healthy donors. Libraries were prepared by immunoSEQ multiplex PCR; TCRdb keeps only in-frame clonotypes and omits some of them. The table lists over 130,000 clones, more than 75% of them singletons. Sequences were obtained from PBMCs. The receptors originated from a human donor in good health. The CDR3 runs from the conserved cysteine through the conserved F or W. D genes are given only for firm matches. Clone size appears in some rows only: once, few, many, or a class for an expanded clone.

clone_size	v_call	d_call	j_call	cdr3_nt	cdr3_aa
NA	TRBV16	NA	TRBJ1-2	TGTGCCAGCAGCCAATCACGGGGGGCCAGCTACACCTTC	CASSQSRGASYTF
few	TRBV7-3	TRBD2	TRBJ2-2	TGTGCCAGCAGCTTAGCCGGGGGGTGGAACACCGGGGAGCTGTTTTTT	CASSLAGGWNTGELFF
NA	TRBV28	NA	TRBJ2-7	TGTGCCAGCAGTTCCTTCTACGAGCAGTACTTC	CASSSFYEQYF
few	TRBV5-1	NA	TRBJ2-1	TGCGCCAGCAGCTTGGATTCTTACAATGAGCAGTTCTTC	CASSLDSYNEQFF
NA	TRBV27	NA	TRBJ1-5	TGTGCCAGCAGTTTTACTGGGGGCCTGGAGCCCCAGCATTTT	CASSFTGGLEPQHF
NA	TRBV6-1	NA	TRBJ2-1	TGTGCCAGCAGTGAAGAGGGCCGGGGGACCAATGAGCAGTTCTTC	CASSEEGRGTNEQFF
NA	TRBV7-2	TRBD2	TRBJ2-3	TGTGCCAGCAGCTTTCCACTAGCGCAGAGCACAGATACGCAGTATTTT	CASSFPLAQSTDTQYF
few	TRBV14	TRBD1	TRBJ2-7	TGTGCCAGCAGCCCTCGGACAGGGCCCCTCGAGCAGTACTTC	CASSPRTGPLEQYF
NA	TRBV11-2	TRBD1	TRBJ2-7	TGTGCCAGCAGCCCCGACAGGGAGCTTCCCTACGAGCAGTACTTC	CASSPDRELPYEQYF
NA	TRBV29-1	TRBD1	TRBJ2-1	TGCAGCGTTGAACGGGACGGGACAGGGGATTACAATGAGCAGTTCTTC	CSVERDGTGDYNEQFF
NA	TRBV28	NA	TRBJ2-6	TGTGCCAGCAGTGACGCGGGGCGGAGAAACTCTGGGGCCAACGTCCTGACTTTC	CASSDAGRRNSGANVLTF
NA	TRBV7-7	NA	TRBJ2-3	TGTGCCAGCAGCTTAGAACTTCCTGTACTAGCAGCAGATACGCAGTATTTT	CASSLELPVLAADTQYF
NA	TRBV7-2	NA	TRBJ2-7	TGTGCCAGCAGCGACAGTGTCTCCTACGAGCAGTACTTC	CASSDSVSYEQYF
NA	TRBV4-2	TRBD2	TRBJ2-1	TGTGCCAGCAGCCAAGAGGGTACGTCGGCGGGAGGTTATGAGCAGTTCTTC	CASSQEGTSAGGYEQFF
once	TRBV19	TRBD1	TRBJ1-4	TGTGCCAGTAGTATAGATCACCTGGGACAGGGAGGAAAACTGTTTTTT	CASSIDHLGQGGKLFF
NA	TRBV28	NA	TRBJ1-5	TGTGCCAGCAGTTCCTCTACGGGGGGCAGGCAGCCCCAGCATTTT	CASSSSTGGRQPQHF
NA	TRBV2	TRBD1	TRBJ1-5	TGTGCCAGCAGACCCGTCGCCGGGACAGGCAATCAGCCCCAGCATTTT	CASRPVAGTGNQPQHF
NA	TRBV10-1	NA	TRBJ2-5	TGCGCCAGCAGTGAGTCAGGGGCAGTTACGGCCCAGTACTTC	CASSESGAVTAQYF
NA	TRBV19	NA	TRBJ1-5	TGTGCCAGTAGGCCCGGGCGGGTGATGGATGGCAATCAGCCCCAGCATTTT	CASRPGRVMDGNQPQHF
NA	TRBV19	NA	TRBJ2-1	TGTGCCAGTAAGGGGGAACCGGGGAGCTCCTACAATGAGCAGTTCTTC	CASKGEPGSSYNEQFF
once	TRBV27	TRBD2	TRBJ2-7	TGTGCCAGCAGTTTGTTAGCGGGAGTCTCCTACGAGCAGTACTTC	CASSLLAGVSYEQYF
NA	TRBV7-2	TRBD2	TRBJ2-3	TGTGCCAGCAGCTTAGCGACTAGCCGCACAGATACGCAGTATTTT	CASSLATSRTDTQYF
NA	TRBV2	TRBD2	TRBJ2-3	TGTGCCAGCAGTCCCCGACTAGCGGGGATCGCAGATACGCAGTATTTT	CASSPRLAGIADTQYF
NA	TRBV7-4	NA	TRBJ1-1	TGTGCCACAGGTGGTCTAGGGTTAGCGGAAGCTTTCTTT	CATGGLGLAEAFF
NA	TRBV4-1	NA	TRBJ1-6	TGCGCCAGCAGCCAAGATCTTCAGGGCGGTTCACCCCTCCACTTT	CASSQDLQGGSPLHF
NA	TRBV27	NA	TRBJ2-3	TGTGCCAGCAGTTTATTTGCGGGTGTCGCAGATACGCAGTATTTT	CASSLFAGVADTQYF
NA	TRBV5-1	NA	TRBJ2-7	TGCGCCAGCAGCTTAAACGAGCAGTACTTC	CASSLNEQYF
NA	TRBV30	NA	TRBJ1-3	TGTGCCTGGACAAACTCTGGAAACACCATATATTTT	CAWTNSGNTIYF
NA	TRBV29-1	NA	TRBJ1-2	TGCAGCGTTGATTTTGGCAGGGGCTTCAATGGCTACACCTTC	CSVDFGRGFNGYTF
NA	TRBV7-9	TRBD1	TRBJ2-7	TGTGCCAGCAGCCTCTCCGGGACAGGGGGCCACGAGCAGTACTTC	CASSLSGTGGHEQYF
once	TRBV5-4	NA	TRBJ2-7	TGTGCCAGCAGCTTGGACTGGAGCCCAAGCTACGAGCAGTACTTC	CASSLDWSPSYEQYF
NA	TRBV28	NA	TRBJ1-2	TGTGCCAGCAGTAACGGAGTTAACTATGGCTACACCTTC	CASSNGVNYGYTF
NA	TRBV7-9	TRBD1	TRBJ2-7	TGTGCCAGCAGCTTGGGACAGGGGTTGCACGAGCAGTACTTC	CASSLGQGLHEQYF
NA	TRBV7-2	NA	TRBJ1-2	TGTGCCAGCAGCTTAGATGTGGGCCGCTATGGCTACACCTTC	CASSLDVGRYGYTF
many	TRBV10-3	TRBD1	TRBJ2-7	TGTGCCATCAGTGCCGGACAGGGCTACGAGCAGTACTTC	CAISAGQGYEQYF
NA	TRBV6-5	NA	TRBJ1-1	TGTGCCAGCCTACGACAGCATGAAGCTTTCTTT	CASLRQHEAFF
NA	TRBV11-2	NA	TRBJ1-3	TGTGCCAGCAGAATTTCGTCTGGAGACACCATATATTTT	CASRISSGDTIYF
once	TRBV11-3	NA	TRBJ2-7	TGTGCCAGCAGTCTAGGGGCCTCCTACGAGCAGTACTTC	CASSLGASYEQYF
NA	TRBV29-1	NA	TRBJ2-7	TGCAGCGTTGAAGATCCAACAGCTACAGGGTTGAACGAGCAGTACTTC	CSVEDPTATGLNEQYF
NA	TRBV15	NA	TRBJ2-3	TGTGCCACCAGCAGAGAGATCGCGGCCGGGACTAGCACAGATACGCAGTATTTT	CATSREIAAGTSTDTQYF
NA	TRBV4-2	TRBD2	TRBJ2-3	TGTGCCAGCAGCCAGGGAATAGCGGGGGGCACAGATACGCAGTATTTT	CASSQGIAGGTDTQYF
NA	TRBV5-1	TRBD2	TRBJ2-7	TGCGCCAGCAGCTTGGGACTAGCGGGTACCTACGAGCAGTACTTC	CASSLGLAGTYEQYF
NA	TRBV19	NA	TRBJ2-3	TGTGCCAGTAGTACCCCCGAAGGCGGGGCCCCCACAGATACGCAGTATTTT	CASSTPEGGAPTDTQYF
NA	TRBV14	NA	TRBJ2-7	TGTGCCAGCAGCCAAGACCCCTGGTCAGGTTACGAGCAGTACTTC	CASSQDPWSGYEQYF
few	TRBV6-5	NA	TRBJ1-5	TGTGCCAGCAGTCCGACGGGGGGGAATCAGCCCCAGCATTTT	CASSPTGGNQPQHF
NA	TRBV6-1	NA	TRBJ2-1	TGTGCCAGCAGTGAGTCAGTCTCCTACAATGAGCAGTTCTTC	CASSESVSYNEQFF
once	TRBV6-1	TRBD1	TRBJ2-3	TGTGCCAGCAGCGGTAAGACAGGGGCAGATACGCAGTATTTT	CASSGKTGADTQYF
NA	TRBV4-1	TRBD2	TRBJ2-5	TGCGCCAGCAGCCAAGATACAGGAGGCTTGCGGGGGGAGACCCAGTACTTC	CASSQDTGGLRGETQYF
NA	TRBV21-1	NA	TRBJ2-1	TGTGCCAGCAGCAAAGGCGGGTTGGGGACTAGCTTTAGGGATGAGCAGTTCTTC	CASSKGGLGTSFRDEQFF
NA	TRBV11-3	NA	TRBJ2-7	TGTGCCAGCAGCTTAGGACTAGCCTACGAGCAGTACTTC	CASSLGLAYEQYF
NA	TRBV29-1	TRBD2	TRBJ2-1	TGCAGCGTTGAAGATGCTAGCGGGGGCGAGCAGTTCTTC	CSVEDASGGEQFF
NA	TRBV10-3	NA	TRBJ1-1	TGTGCCATCAGTGAGATGAAAGTCAGGGTAGGGACTGAAGCTTTCTTT	CAISEMKVRVGTEAFF
NA	TRBV9	TRBD2	TRBJ2-1	TGTGCCAGCAGCACCACTAGCGGGAGCTACAATGAGCAGTTCTTC	CASSTTSGSYNEQFF